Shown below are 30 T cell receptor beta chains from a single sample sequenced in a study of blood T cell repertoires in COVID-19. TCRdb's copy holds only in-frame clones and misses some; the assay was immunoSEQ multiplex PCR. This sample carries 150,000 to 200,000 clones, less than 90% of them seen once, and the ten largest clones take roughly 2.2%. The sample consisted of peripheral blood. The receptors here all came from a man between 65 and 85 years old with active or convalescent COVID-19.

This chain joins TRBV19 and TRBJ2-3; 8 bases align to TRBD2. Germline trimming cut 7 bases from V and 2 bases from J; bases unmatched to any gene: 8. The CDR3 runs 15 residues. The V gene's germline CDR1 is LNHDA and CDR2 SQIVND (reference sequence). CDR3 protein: CASTRLAGTTDTQYF. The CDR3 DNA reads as TGTGCCAGTACCCGCCTAGCGGGCACCACAGATACGCAGTATTTT.

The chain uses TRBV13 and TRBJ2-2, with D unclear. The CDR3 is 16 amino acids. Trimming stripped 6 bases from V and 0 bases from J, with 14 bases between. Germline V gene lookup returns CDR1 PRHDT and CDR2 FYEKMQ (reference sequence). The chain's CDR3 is CASRLVSLANTGELFF. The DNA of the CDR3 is TGTGCCAGCAGGCTAGTCAGTCTCGCGAACACCGGGGAGCTGTTTTTT.

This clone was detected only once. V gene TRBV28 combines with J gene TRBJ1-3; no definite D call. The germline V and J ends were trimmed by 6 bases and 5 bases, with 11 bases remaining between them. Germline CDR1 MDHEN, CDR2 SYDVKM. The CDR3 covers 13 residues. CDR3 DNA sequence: TGTGCCAGCAGGAGTGGAGGGAGAAACACCATATATTTT. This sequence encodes CASRSGGRNTIYF. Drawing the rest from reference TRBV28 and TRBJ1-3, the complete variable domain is DVKVTQSSRYLVKRTGEKVFLECVQDMDHENMFWYRQDPGLGLRLIYFSYDVKMKEKGDIPEGYSVSREKKERFSLILESASTNQTSMYLCASRSGGRNTIYFGEGSWLTVV.

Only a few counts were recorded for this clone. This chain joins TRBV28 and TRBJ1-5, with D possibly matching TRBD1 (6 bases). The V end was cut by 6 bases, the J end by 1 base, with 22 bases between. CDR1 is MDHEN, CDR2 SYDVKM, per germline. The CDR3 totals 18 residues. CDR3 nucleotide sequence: TGTGCCAGCAGGCGCCGCGGGGGCTTGATGGCAAGCAATCAGCCCCAGCATTTT. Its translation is CASRRRGGLMASNQPQHF. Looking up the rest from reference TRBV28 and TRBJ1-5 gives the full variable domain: DVKVTQSSRYLVKRTGEKVFLECVQDMDHENMFWYRQDPGLGLRLIYFSYDVKMKEKGDIPEGYSVSREKKERFSLILESASTNQTSMYLCASRRRGGLMASNQPQHFGDGTRLSIL.

As DNA, the CDR3 is TGTGCCAGCAGCCAAGGGGTTGGCGGCAATGAGCAGTTCTTC. Translation gives CASSQGVGGNEQFF. V gene TRBV3-1 (or the pseudogene TRBV3-2) combines with J gene TRBJ2-1; D ambiguous. Germline V gene lookup returns CDR1 LGHDT and CDR2 YNNKEL (reference sequence). The V end lost 1 base, the J end lost 6 bases, and 10 bases lay between the germline ends. The CDR3 is 14 amino acids.

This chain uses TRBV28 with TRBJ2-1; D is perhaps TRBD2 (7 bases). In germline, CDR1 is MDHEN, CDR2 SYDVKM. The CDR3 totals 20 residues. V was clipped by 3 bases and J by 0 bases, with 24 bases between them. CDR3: CASSFLGLRGGHSSYNEQFF. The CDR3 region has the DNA TGTGCCAGCAGTTTTTTGGGTTTGAGGGGGGGCCATTCCTCCTACAATGAGCAGTTCTTC.

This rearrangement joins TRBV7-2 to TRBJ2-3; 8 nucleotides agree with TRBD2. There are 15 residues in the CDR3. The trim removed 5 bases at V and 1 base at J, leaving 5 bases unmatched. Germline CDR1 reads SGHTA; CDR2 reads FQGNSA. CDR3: CASSPRRGGTDTQYF. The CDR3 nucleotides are TGTGCCAGCAGCCCCCGGCGGGGGGGCACAGATACGCAGTATTTT.

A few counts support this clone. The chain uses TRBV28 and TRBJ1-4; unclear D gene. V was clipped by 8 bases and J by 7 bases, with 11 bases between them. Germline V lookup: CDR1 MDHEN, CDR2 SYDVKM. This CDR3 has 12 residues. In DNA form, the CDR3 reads TGTGCCAGCCAGAAGTTGCCTGAAAAACTGTTTTTT. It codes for CASQKLPEKLFF.

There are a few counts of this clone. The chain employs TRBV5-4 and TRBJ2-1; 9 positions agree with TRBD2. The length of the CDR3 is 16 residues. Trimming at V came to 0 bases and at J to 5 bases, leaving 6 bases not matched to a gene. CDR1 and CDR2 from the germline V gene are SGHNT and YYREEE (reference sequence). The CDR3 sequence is CASSLGSGGIHNEQFF. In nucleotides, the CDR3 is TGTGCCAGCAGCTTGGGAAGCGGGGGGATACACAATGAGCAGTTCTTC. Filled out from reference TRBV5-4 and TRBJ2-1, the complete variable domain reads ETGVTQSPTHLIKTRGQQVTLRCSSQSGHNTVSWYQQALGQGPQFIFQYYREEENGRGNFPPRFSGLQFPNYSSELNVNALELDDSALYLCASSLGSGGIHNEQFFGPGTRLTVL.

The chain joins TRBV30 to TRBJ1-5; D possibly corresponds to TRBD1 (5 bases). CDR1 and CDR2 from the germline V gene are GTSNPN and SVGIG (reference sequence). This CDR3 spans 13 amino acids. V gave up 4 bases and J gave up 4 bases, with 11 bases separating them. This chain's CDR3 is CAWNKGHNQPQHF. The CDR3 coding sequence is TGTGCCTGGAACAAAGGACATAATCAGCCCCAGCATTTT.

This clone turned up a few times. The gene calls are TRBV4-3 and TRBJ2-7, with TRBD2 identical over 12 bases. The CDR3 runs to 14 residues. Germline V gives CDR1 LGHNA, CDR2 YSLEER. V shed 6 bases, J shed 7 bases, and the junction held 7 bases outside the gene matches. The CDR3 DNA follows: TGCGCCAGCAGGAGACTAGCGGGAGCGGGGGAGCAGTACTTC. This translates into CASRRLAGAGEQYF.

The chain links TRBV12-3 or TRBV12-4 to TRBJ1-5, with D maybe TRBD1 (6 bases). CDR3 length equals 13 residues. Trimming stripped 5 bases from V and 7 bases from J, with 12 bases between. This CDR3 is CASSARGGQPQHF. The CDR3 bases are TGTGCCAGCAGTGCCCGGGGGGGCCAGCCCCAGCATTTT.

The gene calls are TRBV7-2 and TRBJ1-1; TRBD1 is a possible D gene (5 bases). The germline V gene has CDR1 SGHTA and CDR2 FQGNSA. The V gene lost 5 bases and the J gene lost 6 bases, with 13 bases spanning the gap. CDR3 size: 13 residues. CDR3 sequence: CASSPIGHPEAFF. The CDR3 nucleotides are TGTGCCAGCAGCCCAATTGGACACCCTGAAGCTTTCTTT.

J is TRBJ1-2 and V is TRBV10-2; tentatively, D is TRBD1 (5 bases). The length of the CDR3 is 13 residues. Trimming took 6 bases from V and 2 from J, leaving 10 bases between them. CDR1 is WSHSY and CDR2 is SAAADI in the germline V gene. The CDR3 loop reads CASRGRANYGYTF. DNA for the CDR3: TGCGCCAGCAGGGGCAGGGCGAACTATGGCTACACCTTC.

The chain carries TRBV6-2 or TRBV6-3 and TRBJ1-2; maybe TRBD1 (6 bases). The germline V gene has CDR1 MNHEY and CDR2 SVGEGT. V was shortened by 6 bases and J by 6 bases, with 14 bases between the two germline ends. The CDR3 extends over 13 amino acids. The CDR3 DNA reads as TGTGCCAGCAGCTCATCAGGGGTCCATGGCTACACCTTC. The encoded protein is CASSSSGVHGYTF.

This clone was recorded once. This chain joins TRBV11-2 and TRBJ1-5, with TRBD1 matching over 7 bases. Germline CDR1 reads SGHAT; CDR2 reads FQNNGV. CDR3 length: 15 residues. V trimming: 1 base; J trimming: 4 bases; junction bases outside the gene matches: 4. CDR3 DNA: TGTGCCAGCAGCTTAGTAGGGACAGCAAATCAGCCCCAGCATTTT. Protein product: CASSLVGTANQPQHF. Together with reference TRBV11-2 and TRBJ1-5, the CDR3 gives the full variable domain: EAGVAQSPRYKIIEKRQSVAFWCNPISGHATLYWYQQILGQGPKLLIQFQNNGVVDDSQLPKDRFSAERLKGVDSTLKIQPAKLEDSAVYLCASSLVGTANQPQHFGDGTRLSIL.

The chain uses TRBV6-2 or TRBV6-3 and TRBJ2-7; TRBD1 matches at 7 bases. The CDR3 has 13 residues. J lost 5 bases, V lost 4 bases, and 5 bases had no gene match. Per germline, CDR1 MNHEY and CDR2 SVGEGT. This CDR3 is CASSSTGSHEQYF. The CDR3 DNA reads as TGTGCCAGCAGTTCGACAGGGAGCCACGAGCAGTACTTC.

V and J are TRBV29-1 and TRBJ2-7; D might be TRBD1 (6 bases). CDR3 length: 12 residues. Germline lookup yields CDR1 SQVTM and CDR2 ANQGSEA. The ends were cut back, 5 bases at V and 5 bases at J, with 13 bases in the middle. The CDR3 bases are TGCAGCGTTACAACAGGGACCAACGAGCAGTACTTC. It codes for CSVTTGTNEQYF.

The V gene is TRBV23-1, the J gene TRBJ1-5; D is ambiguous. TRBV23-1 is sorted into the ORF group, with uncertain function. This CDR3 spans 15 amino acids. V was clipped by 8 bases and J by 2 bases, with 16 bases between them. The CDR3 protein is CASLVTLEGNQPQHF. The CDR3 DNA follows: TGCGCCAGCCTCGTAACATTGGAGGGCAATCAGCCCCAGCATTTT.

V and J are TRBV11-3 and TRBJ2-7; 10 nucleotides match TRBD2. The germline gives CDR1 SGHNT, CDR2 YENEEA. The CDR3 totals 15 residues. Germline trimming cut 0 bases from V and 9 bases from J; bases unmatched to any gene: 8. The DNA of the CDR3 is TGTGCCAGCAGCTTAGACGGGCTAGCGGGAGAGGGGCAGTACTTC. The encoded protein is CASSLDGLAGEGQYF.

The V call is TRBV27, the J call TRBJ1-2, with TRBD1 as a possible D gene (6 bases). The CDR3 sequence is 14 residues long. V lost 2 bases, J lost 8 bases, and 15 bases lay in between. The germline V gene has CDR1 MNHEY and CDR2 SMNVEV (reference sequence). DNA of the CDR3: TGTGCCAGCAGTTTAACAGGGAGGGTGGGCGGCTACACCTTC. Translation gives CASSLTGRVGGYTF.

Here the CDR3 reads CASSPGTSIIGELFF. The CDR3 DNA follows: TGTGCCAGCTCACCTGGGACTAGCATTATCGGGGAGCTGTTTTTT. J is TRBJ2-2 and V is TRBV18; 9 nucleotides align to TRBD2. This CDR3 comprises 15 residues. The germline V gene has CDR1 KGHSH and CDR2 LQKENI. V lost 3 bases to trimming and J lost 7 bases; unmatched junction nucleotides: 6.

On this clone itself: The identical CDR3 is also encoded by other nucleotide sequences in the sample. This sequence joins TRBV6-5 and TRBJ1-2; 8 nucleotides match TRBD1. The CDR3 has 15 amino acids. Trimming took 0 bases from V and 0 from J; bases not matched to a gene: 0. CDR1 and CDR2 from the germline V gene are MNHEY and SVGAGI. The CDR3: CASSYSQGANYGYTF. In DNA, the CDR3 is TGTGCCAGCAGTTACTCACAGGGGGCTAACTATGGCTACACCTTC.

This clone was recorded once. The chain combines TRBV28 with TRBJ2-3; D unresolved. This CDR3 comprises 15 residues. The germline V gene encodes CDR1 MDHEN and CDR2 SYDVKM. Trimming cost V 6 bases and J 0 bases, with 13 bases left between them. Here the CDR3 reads CASRKVAVSTDTQYF. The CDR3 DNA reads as TGTGCCAGCAGGAAGGTGGCGGTTAGCACAGATACGCAGTATTTT.

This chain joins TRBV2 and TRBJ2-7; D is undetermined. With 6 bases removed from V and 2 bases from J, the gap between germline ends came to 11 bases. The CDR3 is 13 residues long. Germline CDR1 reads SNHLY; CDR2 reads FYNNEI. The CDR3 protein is CASSTSGTYEQYF. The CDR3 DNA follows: TGTGCCAGCAGCACCTCAGGTACCTACGAGCAGTACTTC.

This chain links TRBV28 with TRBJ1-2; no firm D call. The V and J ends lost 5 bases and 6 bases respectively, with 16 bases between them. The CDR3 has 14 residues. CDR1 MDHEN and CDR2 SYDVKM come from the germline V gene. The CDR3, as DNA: TGTGCCAGCAGTCCTAGACCGAGTTGGGATGGCTACACCTTC. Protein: CASSPRPSWDGYTF.

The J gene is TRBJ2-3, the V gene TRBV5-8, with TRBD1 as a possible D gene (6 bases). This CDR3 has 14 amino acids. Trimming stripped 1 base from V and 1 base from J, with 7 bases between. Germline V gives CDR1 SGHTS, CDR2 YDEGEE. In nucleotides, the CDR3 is TGTGCCAGCAGCTTGCGACAGGGCACAGATACGCAGTATTTT. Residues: CASSLRQGTDTQYF.

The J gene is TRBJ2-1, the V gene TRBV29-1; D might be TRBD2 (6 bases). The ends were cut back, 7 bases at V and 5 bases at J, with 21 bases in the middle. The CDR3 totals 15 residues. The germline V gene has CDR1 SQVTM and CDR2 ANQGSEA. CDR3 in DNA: TGCAGCGAATATGGTCTAACGGGAGAGCACAATGAGCAGTTCTTC. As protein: CSEYGLTGEHNEQFF.

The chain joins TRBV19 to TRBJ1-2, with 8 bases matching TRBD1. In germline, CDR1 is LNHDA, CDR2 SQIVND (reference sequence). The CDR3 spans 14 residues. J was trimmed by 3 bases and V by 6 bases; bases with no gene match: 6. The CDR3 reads CASSPTGVDYGYTF. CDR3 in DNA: TGTGCCAGTAGCCCGACAGGGGTAGACTATGGCTACACCTTC.

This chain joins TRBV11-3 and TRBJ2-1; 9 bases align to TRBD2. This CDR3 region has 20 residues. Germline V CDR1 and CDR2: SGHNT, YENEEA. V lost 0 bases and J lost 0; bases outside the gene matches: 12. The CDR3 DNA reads TGTGCCAGCAGCTTAGAGTTTAGCGGGAGATTCCCCAGCTCCTACAATGAGCAGTTCTTC. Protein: CASSLEFSGRFPSSYNEQFF.